Reported below is one TCR beta chain. Its antigen is still unknown. No per-base quality is available; no much larger clone lies one base away. Libraries were built with PCR. Sequencing relied on a HiSeq X Ten. TCRdb trimmed public reads at Q25 via fastp, called clones via MiXCR and kept in-frame beta chains. Identical CDR3 proteins give one entry, which carries the most common genes and DNA. The sample records thousands of distinct CDR3 sequences, around half of which are singletons. The ten largest clonotypes hold approximately 96% of the sample. The data derive from a study of CD4 and CD8 cells across lung adenocarcinoma regions (dated by TCRdb to 2017 to 2018). Looking at the study overall: The study examined intratumor heterogeneity of the T cell receptor repertoire by comparing tumor centers with tumor margins.

The donors were patients who had localized lung adenocarcinoma, which is a subtype of non-small cell lung cancer. The centers of localized lung adenocarcinomas were where the samples came from. For TCR repertoire analysis, CD8+ T cells from tumor tissue were profiled separately from CD4+ T cells. The germline V gene encodes CDR1 MNHNS and CDR2 SASEGT. V is cut back by 6 bases and J by 5 bases, with 9 bases in the junction unmatched. The cysteine opens and the phenylalanine closes a CDR3 of 16 amino acids. This entry keeps only the CDR3 DNA: 48 bases, framed from base 1. This TCR derives from a male donor with lung adenocarcinoma. The CD4 and CD8 labels of this study may be unreliable. The sample was CD8+ T cells from the center of a lung tumor. Read against the paper, the sample's cell subset or site label means: tumor center region. This sequence uses TRBV6-1 and TRBJ2-5; 13 bases in the junction line up with TRBD2. The CDR3 region has the sequence CASSPGLAGAGETQYF. The nucleotide sequence reads TGTGCCAGCAGCCCAGGACTAGCGGGAGCTGGGGAGACCCAGTACTTC.